This T cell receptor beta chain was sequenced during a study of cytomegalovirus exposure and HLA in healthy donors. Points from the study as a whole: In all likelihood, a cluster of highly shared sequence variants was a sequencing artifact. CMV serostatus was the only immune exposure information that was available. A later analysis showed TCR association rates differing by HLA locus, peaking at DRB1 and lowest at HLA-C.

Primers for the PCR totalled 60 Vbeta and 13 Jbeta. Only in-frame clones appear in the TCRdb table, and some are missing; sequencing was by immunoSEQ multiplex PCR. The sample includes 90,000 to 130,000 clones, roughly 74% of them seen just once. Details on this clone: Its antigen is unknown.

Though nominally healthy at sampling, donors likely had unrecorded immune exposures. Per the germline V gene, CDR1 is MNHNS and CDR2 is SASEGT. CDR3 length: 15 residues. Losses at the gene ends were 7 bases for V and 6 bases for J; bases not matched to a gene: 10. The specimen was PBMCs. The chain has TRBV6-1 and TRBJ1-5, with 9 bases that match TRBD1. This sequence originates from a woman aged 30 to 39 in good health and CMV-seronegative. CDR3 amino acids: CASTLNRGQAQPQHF. The CDR3 nucleotides read TGTGCCAGCACCCTTAACAGGGGGCAGGCTCAGCCCCAGCATTTT.